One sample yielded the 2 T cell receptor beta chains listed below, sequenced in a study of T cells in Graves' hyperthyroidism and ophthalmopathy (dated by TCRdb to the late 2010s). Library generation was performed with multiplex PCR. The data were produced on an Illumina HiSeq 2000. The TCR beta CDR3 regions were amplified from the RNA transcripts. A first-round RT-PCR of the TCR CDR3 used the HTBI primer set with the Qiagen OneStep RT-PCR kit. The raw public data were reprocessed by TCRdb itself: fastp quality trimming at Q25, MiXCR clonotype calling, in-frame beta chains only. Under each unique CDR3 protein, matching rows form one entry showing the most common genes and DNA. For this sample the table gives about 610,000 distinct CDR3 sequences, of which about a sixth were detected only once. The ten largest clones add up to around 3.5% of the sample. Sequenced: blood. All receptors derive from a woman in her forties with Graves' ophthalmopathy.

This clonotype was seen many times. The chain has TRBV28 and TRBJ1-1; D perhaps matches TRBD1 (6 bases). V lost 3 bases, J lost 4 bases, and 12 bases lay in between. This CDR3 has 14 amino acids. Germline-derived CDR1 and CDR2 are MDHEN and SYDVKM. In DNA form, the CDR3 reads TGTGCCAGCAGTTTCCTCCAGGGGAGCACTGAAGCTTTCTTT. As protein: CASSFLQGSTEAFF.

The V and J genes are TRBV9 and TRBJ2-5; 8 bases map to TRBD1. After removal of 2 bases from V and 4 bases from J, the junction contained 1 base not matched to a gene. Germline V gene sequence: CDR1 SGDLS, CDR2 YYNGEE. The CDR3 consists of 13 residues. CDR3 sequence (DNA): TGTGCCAGCAGCGTCAGGGGGCGAGAGACCCAGTACTTC. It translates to CASSVRGRETQYF.